A single sample is the source of the 17 T cell receptor beta chains below, sequenced in a study of cytomegalovirus exposure and HLA in healthy donors. PCR amplification relied on 60 Vbeta primers (plus 13 Jbeta primers). Only in-frame clones appear in the TCRdb table, and some are missing; sequencing was by immunoSEQ multiplex PCR. The sample carries roughly 84,000 clones, about 78% recorded once. The sequencing sample was made of PBMCs. The origin of the receptors is a male donor in good health and CMV-seropositive.

This clone came up a few times. V usage is TRBV5-1 and J usage is TRBJ1-4, with unresolved D. The CDR3 has 13 amino acids. The ends were cut back, 5 bases at V and 8 bases at J, with 13 bases in the middle. Germline V gene lookup returns CDR1 SGHRS and CDR2 YFSETQ. CDR3 sequence (DNA): TGCGCCAGCAGTATAGTGGTCTTGGAAAAACTGTTTTTT. It yields the protein CASSIVVLEKLFF.

This chain connects TRBV4-2 to TRBJ2-1; 13 nucleotides align to TRBD2. This CDR3 contains 17 residues. The ends lost 1 base at V and 8 bases at J; junction bases unmatched: 8. Germline CDR1 reads LGHNA; CDR2 reads YNFKEQ. The CDR3, as DNA: TGTGCCAGCAGCCAAGCCCGGACTAGCGGGGGCCAATATGAGCAGTTCTTC. Its protein is CASSQARTSGGQYEQFF.

This chain uses TRBV9 with TRBJ2-5; D is uncertain. Per the germline V gene, CDR1 is SGDLS and CDR2 is YYNGEE. The ends were cut back, 0 bases at V and 1 base at J, with 7 bases in the middle. The length of the CDR3 is 14 residues. CDR3 DNA sequence: TGTGCCAGCAGCGTAGAGCGTTCCCAAGAGACCCAGTACTTC. Protein sequence: CASSVERSQETQYF.

This chain uses TRBV6-5 with TRBJ2-7, with D uncertain. The CDR3 sequence is 13 residues long. The ends were cut back, 2 bases at V and 3 bases at J, with 8 bases in the middle. CDR1 MNHEY and CDR2 SVGAGI come from the germline V gene. The DNA for the CDR3 is TGTGCCAGCAGTTACACCCGGGTCTACGAGCAGTACTTC. It translates to CASSYTRVYEQYF.

The rearrangement uses TRBV28 and TRBJ1-1; no definite D call. CDR1 is MDHEN and CDR2 is SYDVKM in the germline V gene. The V end was cut by 2 bases, the J end by 0 bases, with 7 bases between. This CDR3 region has 14 residues. The CDR3 here is CASSLTQLNTEAFF. CDR3 coding DNA: TGTGCCAGCAGTTTAACACAGTTGAACACTGAAGCTTTCTTT.

This clone has more than one count but fewer than ten. The chain carries TRBV19 and TRBJ1-2; weak D call: TRBD1 (5 bases). Trimming left V 6 bases short and J 4 bases short, with 18 bases between. CDR1 is LNHDA and CDR2 is SQIVND in the germline V gene (reference sequence). CDR3 length: 15 residues. The CDR3 region is CASRKVDRAPYGYTF. The DNA of the CDR3 is TGTGCCAGTAGGAAGGTAGACAGAGCCCCCTATGGCTACACCTTC.

This clone was counted once. V and J are TRBV6-5 and TRBJ1-2; D unclear. This CDR3 contains 14 residues. Trimming cost V 7 bases and J 2 bases, with 14 bases left between them. Germline V gives CDR1 MNHEY, CDR2 SVGAGI. CDR3 residues: CASKTSLSNYGYTF. The CDR3 DNA is TGTGCCAGCAAAACCTCTCTATCCAACTATGGCTACACCTTC.

The chain joins TRBV18 to TRBJ1-4, with 7 nucleotides matching TRBD1. J was trimmed by 6 bases and V by 5 bases; bases with no gene match: 3. Germline V gives CDR1 KGHSH, CDR2 LQKENI. The CDR3 has 13 residues. CDR3 bases: TGTGCCAGCTCATTGACAGGGTATGAAAAACTGTTTTTT. Its translation: CASSLTGYEKLFF.

This chain links TRBV28 with TRBJ2-5, with unresolved D. The tail of the sequence fits TRBJ2-7 better, so the J call may be wrong. CDR1 is MDHEN, CDR2 SYDVKM, per germline. This CDR3 region has 12 residues. The CDR3 sequence: CASSLIAYEQYF. The CDR3 DNA reads TGTGCCAGCAGTTTAATAGCCTACGAGCAGTACTTC.

The J gene is TRBJ2-7, the V gene TRBV14; D is ambiguous. CDR1 is SGHDN and CDR2 is FVKESK in the germline V gene. This CDR3 spans 13 amino acids. V was pared by 0 bases and J by 3 bases, with 6 bases between. The CDR3 DNA follows: TGTGCCAGCAGCCAAGATTTCGGCTACGAGCAGTACTTC. It codes for CASSQDFGYEQYF.

This chain connects TRBV28 to TRBJ1-5; D call uncertain. This CDR3 is built from 15 residues. V lost 4 bases to trimming and J lost 4 bases, with 14 bases between them. The germline V gene encodes CDR1 MDHEN and CDR2 SYDVKM. CDR3 DNA: TGTGCCAGCAGTTCCCCCCGGGTCATAAATCAGCCCCAGCATTTT. Translation: CASSSPRVINQPQHF.

This chain links TRBV4-3 with TRBJ2-2; TRBD2 aligns across 7 bases. Per germline, CDR1 LGHNA and CDR2 YSLEER. Trimming took 4 bases from V and 6 from J; bases not matched to a gene: 5. CDR3 length: 14 amino acids. The CDR3 spells CASSPTSTAGELFF. CDR3 coding DNA: TGCGCCAGCAGCCCGACTAGCACCGCCGGGGAGCTGTTTTTT.

The rearrangement links TRBV18 to TRBJ1-5; 9 bases align to TRBD1. The CDR3 runs to 15 residues. V was clipped by 6 bases and J by 4 bases; unmatched bases: 7. Germline V gives CDR1 KGHSH, CDR2 LQKENI. CDR3 residues: CASSQGQGGNQPQHF. The CDR3 bases are TGTGCCAGCTCGCAGGGACAGGGAGGAAATCAGCCCCAGCATTTT.

V gene TRBV7-2 combines with J gene TRBJ2-1, with a weak D call TRBD1 (5 bases). The CDR3 runs 16 residues. Per the germline V gene, CDR1 is SGHTA and CDR2 is FQGNSA. The V end was cut by 5 bases, the J end by 5 bases, with 19 bases between. CDR3 sequence (DNA): TGTGCCAGCAGCACGCCCGCCCGAGTAGGGGACAATGAGCAGTTCTTC. Amino acid sequence: CASSTPARVGDNEQFF.

V gene TRBV21-1 combines with J gene TRBJ2-5; the table's TRBD2 call for D was not verified on the DNA. TRBV21-1 is assigned pseudogene status. This CDR3 has 15 residues. The CDR3 here is CASSKGGAEKETQYF. CDR3 DNA sequence: TGTGCCAGCAGCAAAGGCGGAGCAGAGAAAGAGACCCAGTACTTC.

This sequence joins TRBV7-2 and TRBJ1-1; 11 bases are shared with TRBD1. V trimming: 7 bases; J trimming: 5 bases; junction bases outside the gene matches: 3. Germline V gene data show CDR1 as SGHTA and CDR2 as FQGNSA. This CDR3 is 13 amino acids long. CDR3 amino acids: CASTGTGGTEAFF. The CDR3 nucleotides read TGTGCCAGCACCGGGACAGGGGGAACTGAAGCTTTCTTT.

This clone was seen a few times. This rearrangement joins TRBV5-6 to TRBJ2-2, with 8 nucleotides matching TRBD2. The germline V gene encodes CDR1 SGHDT and CDR2 YYEEEE. The CDR3 has 14 amino acids. Unmatched junction bases numbered 5, after V lost 4 bases and J lost 6 bases. CDR3 bases: TGTGCCAGCAGCGGACTAGCATGGCCCGGGGAGCTGTTTTTT. Encoded protein: CASSGLAWPGELFF.